This T cell receptor beta chain was identified during a study of cytotoxic CD8 clonotypes in ibrutinib-treated CLL. At the level of the study: The study recorded mean values of approximately 260,000 productive templates and approximately 100,000 productive rearrangements per sample.

The CDR3 totals 14 residues. Losses at the gene ends were 5 bases for V and 2 bases for J; bases not matched to a gene: 6. Germline CDR1 and CDR2: SGHNT and YYREEE (reference sequence). Worth noting for this clone: Its antigen is unknown.

Some clones are missing from TCRdb's copy, which holds only in-frame ones; the method was immunoSEQ multiplex PCR. This sample has under 200,000 clones, with about four fifths found just once. Study-wide points: There were differences in sampling times between sustained-remission and progressing patients.

The chain employs TRBV5-4 and TRBJ2-7; 8 nucleotides line up with TRBD1. The sequencing here drew on PBMCs, taken after 12 months of ibrutinib treatment. The TCR comes from a human donor with chronic lymphocytic leukemia. The CDR3 protein is CASRAGQATYEQYF. DNA for the CDR3: TGTGCCAGCAGGGCGGGACAGGCTACCTACGAGCAGTACTTC. Looking up the rest from reference TRBV5-4 and TRBJ2-7 gives the full variable domain: ETGVTQSPTHLIKTRGQQVTLRCSSQSGHNTVSWYQQALGQGPQFIFQYYREEENGRGNFPPRFSGLQFPNYSSELNVNALELDDSALYLCASRAGQATYEQYFGPGTRLTVT.